The entry below gives a single T cell receptor beta chain sequence along with its context. The data are from a study of T cells in Graves' hyperthyroidism and ophthalmopathy. The investigators amplified TCR beta CDR3 regions from RNA transcripts. The primer set for the first-round RT-PCR of the TCR CDR3 was HTBI. TCRdb analysed the multiplex PCR reads with MiXCR anew, one entry per CDR3 protein. The data contain 400,000 to 450,000 distinct CDR3 sequences, roughly 14% of them seen just once; the ten biggest clones take up around 14%. The receptor's source is a man between 18 and 29 years old with Graves' ophthalmopathy. The sequenced sample consisted of blood.

The CDR3 sequence is CASSSRDRGPGGANVLTF. CDR3 sequence (DNA): TGCGCCAGCAGCTCCCGGGACAGGGGGCCAGGAGGGGCCAACGTCCTGACTTTC. This sequence joins TRBV5-1 and TRBJ2-6, with 12 bases fitting TRBD1. Trimming removed 3 bases from V and 4 bases from J; junction bases left unmatched: 8. The CDR3 is made up of 18 amino acids. The germline V gene has CDR1 SGHRS and CDR2 YFSETQ.